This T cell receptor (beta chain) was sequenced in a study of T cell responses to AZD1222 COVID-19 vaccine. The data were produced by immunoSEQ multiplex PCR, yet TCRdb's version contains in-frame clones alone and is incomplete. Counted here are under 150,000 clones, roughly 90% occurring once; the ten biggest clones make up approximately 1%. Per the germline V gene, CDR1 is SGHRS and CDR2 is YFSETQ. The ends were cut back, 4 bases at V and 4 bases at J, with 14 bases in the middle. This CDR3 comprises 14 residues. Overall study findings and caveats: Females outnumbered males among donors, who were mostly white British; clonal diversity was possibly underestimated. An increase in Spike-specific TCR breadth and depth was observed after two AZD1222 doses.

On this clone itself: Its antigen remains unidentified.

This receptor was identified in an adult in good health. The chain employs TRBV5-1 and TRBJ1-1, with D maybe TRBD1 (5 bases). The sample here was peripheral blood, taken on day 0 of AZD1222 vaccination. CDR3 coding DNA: TGCGCCAGCAGCCCCTCGTGGGGGGTCACTGAAGCTTTCTTT. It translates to CASSPSWGVTEAFF.